This is a list of T cell receptor beta chains from one sample in a study of cytomegalovirus exposure and HLA in healthy donors. Sequenced by immunoSEQ multiplex PCR; TCRdb stores in-frame clones only, minus some. Of roughly 130,000 clones listed, approximately 80% were seen once; the top ten hold 1%. The source material was PBMCs. These receptors all stem from a man aged 35 to 55 in good health and CMV-seronegative. Each CDR3 is given with its conserved first and last residue. A D gene is named only where the DNA matches it firmly. Only part of the rows carry a size: once, few, many, or a class if the clone is expanded.

J gene | D gene | V gene | clone size | CDR3 DNA | CDR3 protein
TRBJ2-7 | NA | TRBV5-4 | once | TGTGCCAGCAGCTTGGAGTGGTCCTACGAGCGGTACTTC | CASSLEWSYERYF
TRBJ2-5 | NA | TRBV28 | NA | TGTGCCAGCAGTTTTTCTTTTCGACCGGGACACAAACAAGAGACCCAGTACTTC | CASSFSFRPGHKQETQYF
TRBJ2-3 | TRBD2 | TRBV4-1 | few | TGCGCCAGCAGCCCGGGACTAGCGGGGGGTGTGAGGACAGATACGCAGTATTTT | CASSPGLAGGVRTDTQYF
TRBJ2-7 | NA | TRBV30 | few | TGTGCCTGGAGTGTACAGGCAGGCGCGGAAGAGCAGTACTTC | CAWSVQAGAEEQYF
TRBJ2-5 | NA | TRBV5-4 | NA | TGTGCCAGCAGCTTGGTTGGAGGGCAAGAGACCCAGTACTTC | CASSLVGGQETQYF
TRBJ2-5 | NA | TRBV5-6 | few | TGTGCCAGCAGCCCCCGGACAGTCCAAGAGACCCAGTACTTC | CASSPRTVQETQYF
TRBJ1-2 | NA | TRBV18 | few | TGTGCCAGCTCACCACAGGGAGATTCGCGGGGCTACACCTTC | CASSPQGDSRGYTF
TRBJ2-7 | NA | TRBV2 | NA | TGTGCCAGCAGTGAAGCGCGGGGTGAAAGAGTACCCCCCTACGAGCAGTACTTC | CASSEARGERVPPYEQYF
TRBJ2-7 | NA | TRBV30 | NA | TGTGCCTGGAGCCTCGGGACCTACGAGCAGTACTTC | CAWSLGTYEQYF
TRBJ2-3 | NA | TRBV7-2 | NA | TGTGCCAGCAGCTTAGGACTAAACACAGATACGCAGTATTTT | CASSLGLNTDTQYF
TRBJ1-4 | NA | TRBV6-1 | NA | TGTGCCAGCAGTGAAATGAGGTTGGCTAATGAAAAACTGTTTTTT | CASSEMRLANEKLFF
TRBJ1-2 | NA | TRBV29-1 | few | TGCAGCGTTGAACTAGGGGAATACTATGGCTACACCTTC | CSVELGEYYGYTF
TRBJ1-1 | TRBD1 | TRBV6-1 | few | TGTGCCGGACTACAGGGGCAGGGTAAAGCTTTCTTT | CAGLQGQGKAFF
TRBJ1-1 | TRBD1 | TRBV7-8 | NA | TGTGCCAGCAGCTTCGGACAGGGGAGCACTGAAGCTTTCTTT | CASSFGQGSTEAFF
TRBJ2-5 | NA | TRBV7-3 | NA | TGTGCCAGCAGTGCGGGACTCCAAGAGACCCAGTACTTC | CASSAGLQETQYF
TRBJ1-1 | TRBD1 | TRBV6-1 | few | TGTGCCAGCAGTGAACAAAGACAGGGTGAAGCTTTCTTT | CASSEQRQGEAFF
TRBJ1-3 | NA | TRBV6-1 | NA | TGTGCCAGCAGGGAGGTATGGTCTGGAAACACCATATATTTT | CASREVWSGNTIYF
TRBJ1-3 | TRBD1 | TRBV6-5 | NA | TGTGCCAGCATTAAAGGGGACAGGGCTGGAAACACCATATATTTT | CASIKGDRAGNTIYF
TRBJ2-2 | TRBD2 | TRBV5-1 | NA | TGCGCCAGCAGCATCCCTCCGGGACTAGCGGGAGTAGAAAGCGGGGAGCTGTTTTTT | CASSIPPGLAGVESGELFF
TRBJ2-1 | TRBD2 | TRBV11-2 | NA | TGTGCCAGCAGCATCGGGACTAGCGGGGCCTACAATGAGCAGTTCTTC | CASSIGTSGAYNEQFF
TRBJ2-3 | TRBD2 | TRBV6-6 | NA | TGTGCCAGCAGCTCCCCCCTCAGCGGGATGTACGATACGCAGTATTTT | CASSSPLSGMYDTQYF
TRBJ1-4 | NA | TRBV5-1 | NA | TGCGCCAGCAGCCTTGGCAGGTCTAATGAAAAACTGTTTTTT | CASSLGRSNEKLFF
TRBJ1-2 | NA | TRBV30 | NA | TGTGCCTGGAGTGTACGTGGGGCGACCTATGGCTACACCTTC | CAWSVRGATYGYTF
TRBJ2-2 | TRBD2 | TRBV29-1 | NA | TGCAGCGTTGAAGTACTAGCGGGGAACACCGGGGAGCTGTTTTTT | CSVEVLAGNTGELFF
TRBJ2-2 | TRBD1 | TRBV5-1 | NA | TGCGCCAGCAGCATCGACAGGGGGAACACCGGGGAGCTGTTTTTT | CASSIDRGNTGELFF
TRBJ1-5 | TRBD1 | TRBV30 | NA | TGTGCCTGGAGGGACAGGGTGGATCAGCCCCAGCATTTT | CAWRDRVDQPQHF